This entry lists 29 T cell receptor beta chains sequenced from one sample in a study of cytomegalovirus exposure and HLA in healthy donors. Libraries were prepared by immunoSEQ multiplex PCR; TCRdb keeps only in-frame clonotypes and omits some of them. The sample includes 65,000 to 100,000 clones, 90% to 95% of them seen just once. The source material was PBMCs. The receptors originated from a woman in her twenties or thirties in good health and CMV-seronegative.

The chain carries TRBV7-6 and TRBJ1-2; D perhaps matches TRBD1 (5 bases). Germline V CDR1 and CDR2: SGHVS, FNYEAQ. V shed 6 bases and J shed 0 bases, with 11 bases lying between them. This CDR3 has 14 amino acids. The CDR3 loop is CASSPRQPNYGYTF. In DNA, the CDR3 is TGTGCCAGCAGTCCGCGACAGCCTAACTATGGCTACACCTTC.

The chain links TRBV9 to TRBJ1-1; TRBD1 is a possible D gene (6 bases). Germline CDR1 is SGDLS and CDR2 is YYNGEE. V was pared by 1 base and J by 2 bases, with 9 bases between. This CDR3 contains 14 residues. The CDR3 sequence is CASSVRTANTEAFF. The CDR3 coding sequence is TGTGCCAGCAGCGTAAGGACAGCCAACACTGAAGCTTTCTTT.

J is TRBJ1-2 and V is TRBV12-5; 10 bases map to TRBD1. Germline V gene sequence: CDR1 LGHNT, CDR2 FRNRAP. The ends lost 3 bases at V and 0 bases at J; junction bases unmatched: 4. The CDR3 runs to 16 residues. The CDR3 bases are TGTGCTAGTGGTTTTTACGGGACAGGGGCTAACTATGGCTACACCTTC. Protein sequence: CASGFYGTGANYGYTF.

V is TRBV5-1 and J is TRBJ2-7, with D perhaps TRBD2 (6 bases). The CDR3 has 13 residues. Germline V gene data show CDR1 as SGHRS and CDR2 as YFSETQ. V lost 0 bases, J lost 7 bases, and 11 bases lay in between. This chain's CDR3 is CASSLGLVREQYF. The CDR3 region has the DNA TGCGCCAGCAGCTTGGGACTAGTGCGGGAGCAGTACTTC.

The genes are TRBV28 and TRBJ1-4; D is ambiguous. CDR3 length: 14 amino acids. Germline assignment: CDR1 MDHEN and CDR2 SYDVKM. The ends were cut back, 6 bases at V and 8 bases at J, with 16 bases in the middle. CDR3 sequence reads: CASRLGEVSEKLFF. The DNA for the CDR3 is TGTGCCAGCAGGCTAGGAGAAGTGTCCGAAAAACTGTTTTTT.

The CDR3 bases are TGTGCCAGCAAACCACAAATTACCACAGATACGCAGTATTTT. This sequence encodes CASKPQITTDTQYF. The chain combines TRBV11-2 with TRBJ2-3; D is unclear. This CDR3 has 14 residues. V shed 7 bases and J shed 2 bases, with 13 bases lying between them. Germline values: CDR1 SGHAT, CDR2 FQNNGV.

The chain links TRBV7-2 to TRBJ2-7, with 12 bases lining up with TRBD2. Germline V gene sequence: CDR1 SGHTA, CDR2 FQGNSA. This CDR3 is 15 amino acids long. V lost 4 bases and J lost 4; bases outside the gene matches: 5. Written as DNA, the CDR3 is TGTGCCAGCAGCTCCCCTAGCGGGGGGGCTTACGAGCAGTACTTC. Encoded protein: CASSSPSGGAYEQYF.

The rearrangement uses TRBV5-5 and TRBJ1-3, with D unresolved. The V and J ends lost 1 base and 4 bases respectively, with 3 bases between them. The CDR3 is made up of 12 amino acids. In germline, CDR1 is SGHKS, CDR2 YYEKEE (reference sequence). CDR3 nucleotides: TGTGCCAGCAGCTTGCAGGGAAACACCATATATTTT. Translation: CASSLQGNTIYF.

The chain is built from TRBV9 and TRBJ1-2; TRBD1 matches at 8 bases. V lost 2 bases, J lost 13 bases, and 16 bases stayed unmatched. The V gene's germline CDR1 is SGDLS and CDR2 YYNGEE. This CDR3 contains 15 residues. The CDR3 protein is CASSVHAGGTGVLTF. For the CDR3, the DNA is TGTGCCAGCAGCGTCCATGCCGGTGGGACAGGTGTCCTCACCTTC.

The genes are TRBV20-1 and TRBJ2-1, with a possible D match to TRBD1 (5 bases). Trimming removed 6 bases at V and 10 bases at J, with 13 bases between. Per germline, CDR1 DFQATT and CDR2 SNEGSKA (reference sequence). The CDR3 totals 11 residues. The CDR3 spells CSARKGLEQFF. The CDR3 coding sequence is TGCAGTGCCCGGAAGGGGCTAGAGCAGTTCTTC.

The chain joins TRBV7-9 to TRBJ2-7; maybe TRBD1 (5 bases). Germline V lookup: CDR1 SEHNR, CDR2 FQNEAQ (reference sequence). V shed 5 bases and J shed 11 bases, with 16 bases lying between them. The CDR3 consists of 12 residues. The CDR3 DNA reads TGTGCCAGCAGCCGCCCCCTAGGGGCTAAGTACTTC. It yields the protein CASSRPLGAKYF.

This sequence joins TRBV5-1 and TRBJ2-1; 7 bases map to TRBD1. V lost 2 bases to trimming and J lost 7 bases; unmatched junction nucleotides: 6. The CDR3 runs to 14 residues. Germline V lookup: CDR1 SGHRS, CDR2 YFSETQ. This chain's CDR3 is CASSFRQGYNEQFF. CDR3 DNA sequence: TGCGCCAGCAGCTTCAGACAGGGATATAATGAGCAGTTCTTC.

J is TRBJ2-7 and V is TRBV28; TRBD1 matches at 9 bases. Losses at the gene ends were 6 bases for V and 1 base for J; bases not matched to a gene: 7. The CDR3 has 15 residues. Per germline, CDR1 MDHEN and CDR2 SYDVKM. The CDR3 sequence is CASRPTGTGSYEQYF. In DNA, the CDR3 is TGTGCCAGCAGACCGACCGGGACAGGGTCCTACGAGCAGTACTTC. The variable domain in full, with the rest retrieved from reference TRBV28 and TRBJ2-7, is DVKVTQSSRYLVKRTGEKVFLECVQDMDHENMFWYRQDPGLGLRLIYFSYDVKMKEKGDIPEGYSVSREKKERFSLILESASTNQTSMYLCASRPTGTGSYEQYFGPGTRLTVT.

The chain combines TRBV9 with TRBJ2-5, with 10 bases identical to TRBD2. With V trimmed by 4 bases and J by 4 bases, 10 bases remained unmatched. CDR3 length: 16 amino acids. Germline-derived CDR1 and CDR2 are SGDLS and YYNGEE. The CDR3 DNA is TGTGCCAGCAGCTCCTCGAGAGCGGGGGGGTTAGAGACCCAGTACTTC. Its protein product is CASSSSRAGGLETQYF.

The gene calls are TRBV6-5 and TRBJ2-1; TRBD1 aligns across 8 bases. The germline gives CDR1 MNHEY, CDR2 SVGAGI. The CDR3 loop spans 15 amino acids. After removal of 5 bases from V and 3 bases from J, the junction contained 6 bases not matched to a gene. The CDR3 coding sequence is TGTGCCAGCAGTCTTGACAGGGGATTCTACAATGAGCAGTTCTTC. This sequence encodes CASSLDRGFYNEQFF.

This clone occurred once. The rearrangement uses TRBV7-3 and TRBJ1-1, with D possibly being TRBD1 (6 bases). The V gene lost 5 bases and the J gene lost 4 bases, with 23 bases spanning the gap. Germline V lookup: CDR1 SGHTA, CDR2 FQGTGA. The CDR3 is 17 residues long. CDR3 loop: CASSPTPGHPTGTEAFF. CDR3 nucleotides: TGTGCCAGCAGCCCGACGCCGGGACACCCGACGGGCACTGAAGCTTTCTTT.

This clone showed up just once. The chain couples TRBV7-8 to TRBJ2-7; possible D gene TRBD1, 6 bases. Germline CDR1 reads SGHVS; CDR2 reads FQNEAQ. The CDR3 totals 13 residues. V lost 5 bases and J lost 2, with 10 bases in between. The CDR3 nucleotides are TGTGCCAGCAGCGCCGACAGGACCTACGAGCAGTACTTC. Its translation: CASSADRTYEQYF.

This clone is a singleton in its sample. This chain links TRBV5-1 with TRBJ2-5, with 8 bases lining up with TRBD1. Germline V gene lookup returns CDR1 SGHRS and CDR2 YFSETQ. CDR3 length equals 14 residues. The V segment lost 3 bases and the J segment 5 bases; nucleotides outside the gene matches: 6. The CDR3 here is CASSSGTGGETQYF. The CDR3 DNA reads TGCGCCAGCAGCTCGGGGACAGGCGGGGAGACCCAGTACTTC.

This chain links TRBV6-1 with TRBJ2-7; maybe TRBD1 (5 bases). The germline CDR1 and CDR2 sequences are MNHNS and SASEGT. The CDR3 covers 16 residues. Trimming left V 0 bases short and J 3 bases short, with 15 bases between. The chain's CDR3 is CASSEADGAYFYEQYF. The CDR3 nucleotides are TGTGCCAGCAGTGAAGCGGATGGGGCTTACTTCTACGAGCAGTACTTC.

This clone was seen once. This chain joins TRBV7-9 and TRBJ2-7; 7 nucleotides line up with TRBD1. With V trimmed by 5 bases and J by 5 bases, 3 bases remained unmatched. CDR3 length: 12 residues. Per the germline V gene, CDR1 is SEHNR and CDR2 is FQNEAQ (reference sequence). The CDR3 DNA is TGTGCCAGCAGCATCACAGGGGACGAGCAGTACTTC. Its protein product is CASSITGDEQYF. The full variable domain, with the rest looked up from reference TRBV7-9 and TRBJ2-7, is DTGVSQNPRHKITKRGQNVTFRCDPISEHNRLYWYRQTLGQGPEFLTYFQNEAQLEKSRLLSDRFSAERPKGSFSTLEIQRTEQGDSAMYLCASSITGDEQYFGPGTRLTVT.

The chain couples TRBV9 to TRBJ2-7; 9 nucleotides line up with TRBD1. CDR3 length: 15 residues. Germline-derived CDR1 and CDR2 are SGDLS and YYNGEE. After removal of 4 bases from V and 5 bases from J, the junction contained 10 bases not matched to a gene. The DNA of the CDR3 is TGTGCCAGCAGCCCATCCGGGACAGGGTACAACGAGCAGTACTTC. It encodes CASSPSGTGYNEQYF.

The J gene is TRBJ2-5, the V gene TRBV6-1; 8 nucleotides match TRBD1. The V segment lost 7 bases and the J segment 5 bases; nucleotides outside the gene matches: 6. This CDR3 comprises 13 residues. Germline V gene data show CDR1 as MNHNS and CDR2 as SASEGT. CDR3 DNA sequence: TGTGCCAGCACCTTGACAGGGGAGGAGACCCAGTACTTC. Its translation: CASTLTGEETQYF.

This clone was found a few times. The chain carries TRBV6-1 and TRBJ1-2; D is perhaps TRBD1 (6 bases). V shed 2 bases and J shed 3 bases, with 13 bases lying between them. There are 15 residues in the CDR3. Germline assignment: CDR1 MNHNS and CDR2 SASEGT. The DNA of the CDR3 is TGTGCCAGCAGTGAAATTGGGGGCGCCGACTATGGCTACACCTTC. This sequence encodes CASSEIGGADYGYTF.

V usage is TRBV5-6 and J usage is TRBJ1-4; the D gene is possibly TRBD1 (5 bases). The CDR3 runs 18 residues. The V end was cut by 0 bases, the J end by 8 bases, with 23 bases between. Per the germline V gene, CDR1 is SGHDT and CDR2 is YYEEEE. The CDR3 loop reads CASSLDLSGFREGEKLFF. CDR3 bases: TGTGCCAGCAGCTTGGATTTATCAGGGTTCAGGGAAGGAGAAAAACTGTTTTTT.

The chain uses TRBV6-1 and TRBJ2-7, with 12 nucleotides matching TRBD2. J lost 9 bases, V lost 5 bases, and 11 bases had no gene match. The CDR3 has 15 residues. Germline V lookup: CDR1 MNHNS, CDR2 SASEGT. CDR3 protein: CASSPETSGRAVQYF. Here the CDR3 DNA reads TGTGCCAGCAGTCCAGAGACTAGCGGGAGAGCTGTGCAGTACTTC.

V usage is TRBV15 and J usage is TRBJ2-5; 10 bases match TRBD2. V was clipped by 3 bases and J by 2 bases; unmatched bases: 3. The CDR3 spans 15 residues. The germline V gene has CDR1 LNHNV and CDR2 YYDKDF (reference sequence). CDR3 coding DNA: TGTGCCACCAGCAGGACTAGCGGGTTACAAGAGACCCAGTACTTC. Amino acid sequence: CATSRTSGLQETQYF.

The genes are TRBV10-2 and TRBJ2-7; 9 nucleotides line up with TRBD2. Germline lookup yields CDR1 WSHSY and CDR2 SAAADI. The CDR3 length is 16 residues. J lost 2 bases, V lost 2 bases, and 7 bases had no gene match. The chain's CDR3 is CASSEPGLAKPYEQYF. The CDR3 DNA is TGCGCCAGCAGTGAGCCCGGACTAGCGAAACCCTACGAGCAGTACTTC.

The chain uses TRBV28 and TRBJ2-7; 9 nucleotides agree with TRBD1. The CDR3 has 17 amino acids. In germline, CDR1 is MDHEN, CDR2 SYDVKM. The J segment lost 3 bases and the V segment lost 2 bases, leaving 11 bases of the junction unmatched. The CDR3 region has the DNA TGTGCCAGCAGTTTACCCGGGACAGGGCATTCCGGCTACGAGCAGTACTTC. As protein: CASSLPGTGHSGYEQYF. The full variable domain, rest sourced from reference TRBV28 and TRBJ2-7, is DVKVTQSSRYLVKRTGEKVFLECVQDMDHENMFWYRQDPGLGLRLIYFSYDVKMKEKGDIPEGYSVSREKKERFSLILESASTNQTSMYLCASSLPGTGHSGYEQYFGPGTRLTVT.

The chain is built from TRBV9 and TRBJ1-2; D remains unclear. There are 14 residues in the CDR3. Germline CDR1 and CDR2: SGDLS and YYNGEE. V was pared by 0 bases and J by 4 bases, with 10 bases between. In nucleotides, the CDR3 is TGTGCCAGCAGCGTAGAGGTCGGACTCTATGGCTACACCTTC. It specifies CASSVEVGLYGYTF.